This is a list of T cell receptor beta chains from one sample in a study of blood T cell repertoires in COVID-19. Data came from immunoSEQ multiplex PCR; TCRdb stores just in-frame clones and leaves some out. This sample carries approximately 140,000 clones, approximately 84% of them seen once, and the ten largest clones take about a sixth. Sequencing was carried out using peripheral blood. The source is an elderly woman with acute or convalescent COVID-19. CDR3s include the opening cysteine and the closing phenylalanine or tryptophan. The order of the fields is V gene, clone size, J gene, CDR3 length, CDR3 protein. Clone size is stated in some rows and not others, as once, few, many or a class when expanded.

V: TRBV4-3; size: -; J: TRBJ2-3; length: 15; CDR3: CASSTRDQSTDTQYF
V: TRBV7-2; size: -; J: TRBJ2-1; length: 16; CDR3: CASSSLAGAYYNEQFF
V: TRBV4-1; size: -; J: TRBJ2-2; length: 16; CDR3: CASSQVRGVNTGELFF
V: TRBV29-1; size: -; J: TRBJ2-1; length: 13; CDR3: CSADRDSYNEQFF
V: TRBV7-2; size: -; J: TRBJ1-5; length: 16; CDR3: CASSLAHTPRTQPQHF
V: TRBV6-2/TRBV6-3; size: once; J: TRBJ1-5; length: 18; CDR3: CASSYVLQQGNSNQPQHF
V: TRBV9; size: -; J: TRBJ2-1; length: 13; CDR3: CASSSEGLNEQFF
V: TRBV10-2; size: once; J: TRBJ2-7; length: 14; CDR3: CASSVPTGDYEQYF
V: TRBV21-1; size: -; J: TRBJ2-1; length: 16; CDR3: CASSKGGTSGRNEQFF
V: TRBV3-1/TRBV3-2; size: -; J: TRBJ2-7; length: 14; CDR3: CASSQKRQGAEQYF
V: TRBV5-1; size: -; J: TRBJ2-5; length: 15; CDR3: CASSYSGQQQETQYF
V: TRBV5-1; size: -; J: TRBJ1-1; length: 14; CDR3: CASSLPTGSSEAFF
V: TRBV10-2; size: -; J: TRBJ1-6; length: 15; CDR3: CASRDRFPDNSPLHF
V: TRBV5-1; size: -; J: TRBJ1-4; length: 14; CDR3: CASSSDGLWEKLFF
V: TRBV7-2; size: -; J: TRBJ2-3; length: 19; CDR3: CASSLVASGGAGGADTQYF
V: TRBV18; size: -; J: TRBJ1-4; length: 14; CDR3: CASSPVGTNEKLFF
V: TRBV7-2; size: -; J: TRBJ2-1; length: 15; CDR3: CASSPQFGNYNEQFF
V: TRBV18; size: -; J: TRBJ1-1; length: 15; CDR3: CASSPYSTKNTEAFF
V: TRBV18; size: -; J: TRBJ2-2; length: 16; CDR3: CASSPPGQGRTGELFF
V: TRBV2; size: -; J: TRBJ2-7; length: 13; CDR3: CASSSDRGHEQYF
V: TRBV5-1; size: -; J: TRBJ2-7; length: 13; CDR3: CASSLPTGYEQYF
V: TRBV5-1; size: -; J: TRBJ2-1; length: 13; CDR3: CASSSAADNEQFF
V: TRBV12-3/TRBV12-4; size: -; J: TRBJ1-1; length: 13; CDR3: CASSRGRGTEAFF
V: TRBV11-2; size: once; J: TRBJ2-4; length: 17; CDR3: CASSLARLVKAKNIQYF
V: TRBV19; size: -; J: TRBJ1-4; length: 17; CDR3: CASSSPDRGVTNEKLFF
V: TRBV5-8; size: -; J: TRBJ2-7; length: 15; CDR3: CASSLAISSVYEQYF
V: TRBV9; size: -; J: TRBJ1-2; length: 15; CDR3: CASSLQGSSNYGYTF
V: TRBV6-1; size: -; J: TRBJ2-3; length: 18; CDR3: CASSGPYPTGFNTDTQYF
V: TRBV3-1/TRBV3-2; size: -; J: TRBJ1-6; length: 16; CDR3: CASSHGGGTANSPLHF
V: TRBV7-9; size: -; J: TRBJ2-7; length: 14; CDR3: CASSPMTRTYEQYF
V: TRBV12-3/TRBV12-4; size: -; J: TRBJ2-5; length: 13; CDR3: CASSLGGLDGFNF
V: TRBV7-2; size: -; J: TRBJ2-2; length: 16; CDR3: CASSLLGATNTGELFF
V: TRBV5-1; size: -; J: TRBJ2-5; length: 16; CDR3: CASSLGTSGGGETQYF
V: TRBV18; size: -; J: TRBJ1-4; length: 14; CDR3: CASGQGSTNEKLFF
V: TRBV6-1; size: -; J: TRBJ2-2; length: 16; CDR3: CASSVGGSSGVGELFF
V: TRBV25-1; size: -; J: TRBJ1-5; length: 13; CDR3: CASSTGRDQPQHF
V: TRBV11-2; size: -; J: TRBJ1-1; length: 12; CDR3: CASSLVGREAFF
V: TRBV4-1; size: -; J: TRBJ2-5; length: 18; CDR3: CASSPQKTSGGEQETQYF
V: TRBV5-1; size: -; J: TRBJ1-2; length: 15; CDR3: CASSSGQTANYGYTF
V: TRBV11-3; size: -; J: TRBJ2-1; length: 13; CDR3: CASSLNGANEQFF